This entry lists 22 T cell receptor beta chains sequenced from one sample in a study of blood T cell repertoires in COVID-19. The assay was immunoSEQ multiplex PCR, and TCRdb's table has in-frame clones only and misses some. The sample lists about 140,000 clones, about three quarters occurring once. The specimen was PBMCs or T cells enriched from blood (not recorded which). The receptors stem from a woman aged 50 to 60 who had recovered from COVID-19.

The chain is built from TRBV30 and TRBJ2-2; 11 nucleotides line up with TRBD2. The CDR3 is 18 residues long. The germline gives CDR1 GTSNPN, CDR2 SVGIG (reference sequence). Unmatched junction bases numbered 11, after V lost 0 bases and J lost 5 bases. CDR3 residues: CAWSVRNSGRAATGELFF. DNA for the CDR3: TGTGCCTGGAGTGTACGCAATAGCGGGAGGGCCGCGACCGGGGAGCTGTTTTTT. Combining the CDR3 with reference TRBV30 and TRBJ2-2 gives the whole variable domain SQTIHQWPATLVQPVGSPLSLECTVEGTSNPNLYWYRQAAGRGLQLLFYSVGIGQISSEVPQNLSASRPQDRQFILSSKKLLLSDSGFYLCAWSVRNSGRAATGELFFGEGSRLTVL.

The chain is built from TRBV6-5 and TRBJ2-7; D gene uncertain. V was clipped by 10 bases and J by 3 bases, with 10 bases between them. Germline CDR1 and CDR2: MNHEY and SVGAGI. The CDR3 runs 11 residues. DNA of the CDR3: TGTGCCACGAACGCGGTCTACGAGCAGTACTTC. Encoded protein: CATNAVYEQYF.

The chain recombines TRBV20-1 with TRBJ2-2; D is uncertain. V was clipped by 6 bases and J by 3 bases, with 5 bases between them. This CDR3 is built from 11 residues. Germline values: CDR1 DFQATT, CDR2 SNEGSKA (reference sequence). The CDR3 sequence: CSAGDTGELFF. The CDR3 nucleotides are TGCAGTGCCGGAGACACCGGGGAGCTGTTTTTT.

The chain has TRBV4-1 and TRBJ2-5; 9 nucleotides agree with TRBD1. The germline V gene has CDR1 MGHRA and CDR2 YSYEKL. Trimming at V came to 6 bases and at J to 0 bases, leaving 5 bases not matched to a gene. CDR3 size: 15 residues. This CDR3 reads CASSHGQGYQETQYF. The CDR3 DNA reads as TGCGCCAGCAGTCATGGACAGGGGTACCAAGAGACCCAGTACTTC.

The chain carries TRBV14 and TRBJ2-7; 9 bases fit TRBD1. The CDR3 totals 16 residues. After removal of 4 bases from V and 3 bases from J, the junction contained 10 bases not matched to a gene. CDR1 SGHDN and CDR2 FVKESK come from the germline V gene. In DNA form, the CDR3 reads TGTGCCAGCAGCCGGGAACAGGGGGCTCTCATCTACGAGCAGTACTTC. This gives the protein CASSREQGALIYEQYF.

V usage is TRBV7-3 and J usage is TRBJ2-2; a possible D gene is TRBD1 (5 bases). Germline values: CDR1 SGHTA, CDR2 FQGTGA. The CDR3 contains 14 residues. Trimming took 5 bases from V and 5 from J, leaving 12 bases between them. The CDR3 loop is CASSQRQLTGELFF. CDR3 nucleotide sequence: TGTGCCAGCAGCCAACGACAGCTGACCGGGGAGCTGTTTTTT.

The V gene is TRBV10-3, the J gene TRBJ2-7, with D maybe TRBD1 (5 bases). Germline values: CDR1 ENHRY, CDR2 SYGVKD. There are 14 residues in the CDR3. V lost 2 bases, J lost 4 bases, and 12 bases lay in between. CDR3 region: CAISEVAGNYEQYF. The CDR3 nucleotides read TGTGCCATCAGTGAGGTAGCAGGGAATTACGAGCAGTACTTC.

This chain uses TRBV7-8 with TRBJ1-2, with a tentative D call TRBD1 (5 bases). V was clipped by 0 bases and J by 5 bases, with 13 bases between them. The length of the CDR3 is 15 residues. Looked up from germline, CDR1 is SGHVS and CDR2 is FQNEAQ. Written as DNA, the CDR3 is TGTGCCAGCAGCTTAGCGAACGGGGGAGTGTATGGCTACACCTTC. Protein product: CASSLANGGVYGYTF.

The V gene is TRBV2, the J gene TRBJ2-7; 7 bases match TRBD1. This CDR3 is 13 amino acids long. Germline values: CDR1 SNHLY, CDR2 FYNNEI. J lost 2 bases, V lost 11 bases, and 9 bases had no gene match. Here the CDR3 DNA reads TGTGCCTATGGGACAGAAGGAACCTACGAGCAGTACTTC. Translation gives CAYGTEGTYEQYF.

V gene TRBV10-3 combines with J gene TRBJ2-1, with D possibly TRBD2 on 5 matching bases. Trimming took 6 bases from V and 5 from J, leaving 14 bases between them. Germline CDR1 ENHRY, CDR2 SYGVKD. The CDR3 spans 14 residues. The CDR3 DNA reads TGTGCCATCAGGCCGGGAAATTTAAACAATGAGCAGTTCTTC. It encodes CAIRPGNLNNEQFF.

The CDR3 nucleotides are TGTGCCAGCAGCTTGCGACAGGGAGCTAATGAAAAACTGTTTTTT. Residues: CASSLRQGANEKLFF. The chain carries TRBV5-5 and TRBJ1-4; TRBD1 matches at 7 bases. Trimming took 1 base from V and 3 from J; bases not matched to a gene: 3. This CDR3 has 15 residues. Germline assignment: CDR1 SGHKS and CDR2 YYEKEE (reference sequence).

This clone was recorded a few times. The V gene is TRBV5-4, the J gene TRBJ1-2, with D unresolved. CDR1 and CDR2 from the germline V gene are SGHNT and YYREEE (reference sequence). Trimming stripped 0 bases from V and 4 bases from J, with 7 bases between. The CDR3 runs to 13 residues. The CDR3, as DNA: TGTGCCAGCAGCTTGGTACAGTCCTATGGCTACACCTTC. It is translated as CASSLVQSYGYTF.

The chain combines TRBV28 with TRBJ1-5, with D possibly matching TRBD1 (6 bases). V dropped 3 bases and J dropped 4 bases, with 13 bases sitting between them. CDR3 length: 15 residues. Germline CDR1 is MDHEN and CDR2 is SYDVKM. The CDR3 loop is CASSLYRVRNQPQHF. The CDR3 nucleotides are TGTGCCAGCAGTTTGTACAGGGTGAGGAATCAGCCCCAGCATTTT.

This chain joins TRBV30 and TRBJ2-3; 7 bases match TRBD1. With 4 bases clipped from V and 4 bases from J, the junction kept 2 bases outside the gene matches. Germline values: CDR1 GTSNPN, CDR2 SVGIG (reference sequence). The CDR3 has 12 amino acids. The CDR3 DNA sequence: TGTGCCTGGACAGGGGGATCAGATACGCAGTATTTT. Protein: CAWTGGSDTQYF.

The V gene is TRBV7-6, the J gene TRBJ1-5; possible D gene TRBD1, 5 bases. Germline loops: CDR1 SGHVS, CDR2 FNYEAQ. The CDR3 loop spans 14 amino acids. The ends were cut back, 1 base at V and 2 bases at J, with 6 bases in the middle. The CDR3 spells CASSLGGRNQPQHF. The CDR3 bases are TGTGCCAGCAGCTTAGGGGGCCGCAATCAGCCCCAGCATTTT.

The chain's CDR3 is CASSLGGASHQPQHF. The CDR3 nucleotides read TGTGCCAGCAGTTTAGGAGGGGCGTCTCATCAGCCCCAGCATTTT. The chain has TRBV28 and TRBJ1-5, with D possibly TRBD1 on 5 matching bases. CDR1 and CDR2 from the germline V gene are MDHEN and SYDVKM. The CDR3 contains 15 residues. V lost 2 bases and J lost 5, with 13 bases in between.

The rearrangement links TRBV3-1 (or the pseudogene TRBV3-2) to TRBJ2-1; D is ambiguous. The CDR3 sequence is 16 residues long. Trimming took off 6 bases at V and 3 bases at J, with 18 bases between the two ends. The germline CDR1 and CDR2 sequences are LGHDT and YNNKEL (reference sequence). This chain's CDR3 is CASRHTKSPLYNEQFF. DNA for the CDR3: TGTGCCAGCAGGCATACTAAAAGCCCCCTCTACAATGAGCAGTTCTTC.

CDR3 in amino acids: CASREDTLGSYEQYF. The CDR3 bases are TGTGCCAGCAGAGAGGACACTCTTGGGTCCTACGAGCAGTACTTC. V and J are TRBV2 and TRBJ2-7; D perhaps matches TRBD1 (5 bases). CDR1 is SNHLY, CDR2 FYNNEI, per germline. The CDR3 covers 15 residues. V gave up 6 bases and J gave up 1 base, with 16 bases separating them.

CDR3 DNA sequence: TGTGCCAGCAGTTTGTCCGGACTCCGCGAAAATCAGCCCCAGCATTTT. Its translation: CASSLSGLRENQPQHF. This sequence joins TRBV28 and TRBJ1-5; D not resolved. V lost 3 bases, J lost 4 bases, and 16 bases lay in between. This CDR3 is 16 amino acids long. Germline CDR1 MDHEN, CDR2 SYDVKM.

The chain employs TRBV15 and TRBJ2-7, with TRBD1 identical over 9 bases. The V segment lost 1 base and the J segment 6 bases; nucleotides outside the gene matches: 4. The V gene's germline CDR1 is LNHNV and CDR2 YYDKDF (reference sequence). The CDR3 has 14 amino acids. The CDR3 protein is CATSRAGQGREQYF. CDR3 nucleotide sequence: TGTGCCACCAGCAGAGCGGGACAGGGTCGCGAGCAGTACTTC.

The genes are TRBV9 and TRBJ1-3, with D tentatively TRBD1 (5 bases). The CDR3 totals 14 residues. The V end was cut by 1 base, the J end by 8 bases, with 13 bases between. Germline V gene lookup returns CDR1 SGDLS and CDR2 YYNGEE. This CDR3 is CASSVNAEGDTIYF. CDR3 nucleotide sequence: TGTGCCAGCAGCGTAAACGCCGAAGGGGACACCATATATTTT. Full variable domain (rest looked up from reference TRBV9 and TRBJ1-3): DSGVTQTPKHLITATGQRVTLRCSPRSGDLSVYWYQQSLDQGLQFLIQYYNGEERAKGNILERFSAQQFPDLHSELNLSSLELGDSALYFCASSVNAEGDTIYFGEGSWLTVV.

In DNA, the CDR3 is TGTGCCTGGAGTACGCGACTCACCCGCAATGAGCAGTTCTTC. This encodes CAWSTRLTRNEQFF. This sequence joins TRBV30 and TRBJ2-1; D unresolved. The CDR3 sequence is 14 residues long. From germline, CDR1 is GTSNPN and CDR2 SVGIG (reference sequence). V was cut by 2 bases and J by 6 bases, with 14 bases left in between.